These T cell receptor beta chains were read from a single sample in a study of radiotherapy plus CTLA-4 blockade in lung cancer. Only in-frame clones appear in the TCRdb table, and some are missing; sequencing was by immunoSEQ multiplex PCR. This table has about 95,000 clones, around 82% appearing once. Sequencing used peripheral blood, obtained from a patient treated with radiotherapy plus ipilimumab. The receptors were gathered from a human donor with non-small cell lung cancer who had stable disease on radiotherapy plus ipilimumab. Both conserved end residues are part of each CDR3. D genes are given only for firm matches. A row's size may be missing; if present it is once, few, many or a size class.

CDR3,DNA,D,J,V,size
CASSPPGQVRQPQHF,TGTGCCAGCTCACCCCCCGGACAGGTCAGACAGCCCCAGCATTTT,TRBD1,TRBJ1-5,TRBV18,-
CAISEWGGSSTDTQYF,TGTGCCATCAGTGAGTGGGGGGGCTCTAGCACAGATACGCAGTATTTT,-,TRBJ2-3,TRBV10-3,-
CAWSRRSRETQYF,TGTGCCTGGAGTCGGAGGTCCCGGGAGACCCAGTACTTC,-,TRBJ2-5,TRBV30,-
CASTGAPSRSPLHF,TGTGCCAGCACCGGGGCCCCTTCGCGTTCACCCCTCCACTTT,-,TRBJ1-6,TRBV28,-
CASSPEGTRITDTQYF,TGTGCCAGCAGCCCGGAGGGGACCCGTATTACTGATACGCAGTATTTT,-,TRBJ2-3,TRBV9,-
CASRDRSISYVGYEQYF,TGTGCCAGCCGGGACAGAAGCATTAGTTACGTGGGTTACGAGCAGTACTTC,TRBD1,TRBJ2-7,TRBV28,few
CASSQDKDRGRNSGNPTSHEQYF,TGTGCCAGCAGCCAAGATAAGGACAGGGGGCGTAATAGCGGGAATCCGACCAGCCACGAGCAGTACTTC,TRBD1,TRBJ2-7,TRBV14,-
CASSRGQQYF,TGTGCCAGTAGTAGGGGACAGCAGTACTTC,-,TRBJ2-7,TRBV19,-
CAIRGTSGRDYEQYF,TGTGCCATCAGGGGCACTAGCGGGAGGGACTACGAGCAGTACTTC,TRBD2,TRBJ2-7,TRBV10-3,-
CASSPTSHNEQFF,TGTGCCAGCTCACCGACTAGTCATAATGAGCAGTTCTTC,-,TRBJ2-1,TRBV18,-
CASSPGGVGLYQETQYF,TGTGCCAGCTCACCAGGAGGTGTCGGGCTGTACCAAGAGACCCAGTACTTC,-,TRBJ2-5,TRBV18,-
CASSRQLTGTPAF,TGTGCCAGTAGTAGACAACTTACAGGGACACCCGCCTTC,-,TRBJ1-2,TRBV19,-
CASSLGLTLGEQFF,TGTGCCAGCAGCCTGGGACTGACTCTGGGTGAGCAGTTCTTC,-,TRBJ2-1,TRBV5-8,few
CASSFLDRTKEPQHF,TGTGCCAGCAGTTTCCTGGACCGGACCAAGGAGCCCCAGCATTTT,-,TRBJ1-5,TRBV28,medium-sized
CASSSPGRTAQYF,TGTGCCAGCAGCTCGCCGGGACGGACAGCCCAGTACTTC,-,TRBJ2-7,TRBV7-3,-
CASGGRDFYNEQFF,TGTGCCAGCGGGGGCCGGGACTTCTACAATGAGCAGTTCTTC,-,TRBJ2-1,TRBV6-1,-
CSVERIDQGWFF,TGCAGCGTTGAAAGGATTGACCAGGGTTGGTTTTTT,-,TRBJ1-4,TRBV29-1,-
CASSLDRASGSWGYTF,TGTGCCAGCAGCTTGGATAGGGCCTCCGGTAGTTGGGGCTACACCTTC,-,TRBJ1-2,TRBV5-8,-
CASSLVGEGAYEQYF,TGTGCCAGCAGCTTAGTAGGGGAGGGGGCCTACGAGCAGTACTTC,-,TRBJ2-7,TRBV7-6,-
CASSDFLEASTDTQYF,TGTGCCAGCAGTGATTTTCTAGAAGCTAGCACAGATACGCAGTATTTT,-,TRBJ2-3,TRBV6-1,-
CASSPAGTGRNTEAFF,TGTGCCAGCTCACCTGCCGGGACAGGGCGGAACACTGAAGCTTTCTTT,TRBD1,TRBJ1-1,TRBV18,-
CASSLKEGGEKLFF,TGTGCCAGCAGCTTAAAAGAGGGCGGTGAAAAACTGTTTTTT,-,TRBJ1-4,TRBV7-6,once
CASSNNQPQHF,TGTGCCAGCAGTAATAATCAGCCCCAGCATTTT,-,TRBJ1-5,TRBV6-1,once
CASSPRDREETQYF,TGTGCCAGCAGCCCACGGGACAGGGAAGAGACCCAGTACTTC,TRBD1,TRBJ2-5,TRBV5-6,-
CASSLGGVTRNEQFF,TGTGCCAGCAGTTTAGGGGGGGTCACTAGGAATGAGCAGTTCTTC,TRBD2,TRBJ2-1,TRBV28,-
CASSLTVTSGTMGRDEQYF,TGCGCCAGCAGCTTGACAGTAACTAGCGGGACTATGGGGCGGGACGAGCAGTACTTC,TRBD2,TRBJ2-7,TRBV5-1,-
CASSMPQGRRETQYF,TGTGCCAGCAGCATGCCCCAGGGACGGAGAGAGACCCAGTACTTC,-,TRBJ2-5,TRBV6-6,-
CASSALAGGPNEQFF,TGCGCCAGCAGCGCACTGGCGGGGGGGCCTAATGAGCAGTTCTTC,TRBD2,TRBJ2-1,TRBV5-1,-
CASSLRGLGSGELFF,TGTGCCAGCAGTTTAAGGGGACTAGGATCCGGGGAGCTGTTTTTT,TRBD2,TRBJ2-2,TRBV27,-
CASSPRFTDTQYF,TGTGCCAGCAGCCCCCGGTTCACAGATACGCAGTATTTT,-,TRBJ2-3,TRBV7-2,-
CASSIQGGNTEAFF,TGTGCCAGCAGCATACAGGGTGGGAACACTGAAGCTTTCTTT,-,TRBJ1-1,TRBV7-9,-
CASSGTGGANVLTF,TGTGCCAGCAGTGGGACAGGTGGGGCCAACGTCCTGACTTTC,TRBD1,TRBJ2-6,TRBV6-4,-
CASSLGTSGSLDEQYF,TGTGCCAGCAGCTTAGGCACTAGCGGGAGTTTAGACGAGCAGTACTTC,TRBD2,TRBJ2-7,TRBV7-9,-
CASSLSWSGGGEKLFF,TGTGCCAGCAGTTTATCGTGGAGTGGCGGCGGGGAAAAACTGTTTTTT,-,TRBJ1-4,TRBV27,medium-sized
CASSLTGQSYEQYF,TGTGCCAGCAGTTTGACAGGCCAATCCTACGAGCAGTACTTC,-,TRBJ2-7,TRBV28,-
CASSHRTSGDEQYF,TGTGCCAGCAGCCACCGGACTAGCGGAGACGAGCAGTACTTC,TRBD2,TRBJ2-7,TRBV4-2,-
CASSLFRTSELLGTQYF,TGTGCCAGCAGTTTATTCAGAACTAGCGAGCTTCTGGGTACGCAGTATTTT,TRBD2,TRBJ2-3,TRBV27,-
CASSEGYGGGNYEQYF,TGTGCCAGCAGTGAAGGTTACGGGGGAGGGAACTACGAGCAGTACTTC,TRBD2,TRBJ2-7,TRBV2,-
CASSFNRGDTEAFF,TGCGCCAGCAGCTTCAACAGGGGAGACACTGAAGCTTTCTTT,TRBD1,TRBJ1-1,TRBV5-1,-
CASSSSPRAGATQYF,TGTGCCAGCAGCTCCTCCCCACGGGCAGGAGCTACGCAGTATTTT,-,TRBJ2-3,TRBV7-6,-
CASSPSVGNQPQHF,TGTGCCAGCAGCCCGTCCGTGGGCAATCAGCCCCAGCATTTT,-,TRBJ1-5,TRBV4-2,-
CASSLEDTQYF,TGTGCCAGCAGCTTAGAAGATACGCAGTATTTT,-,TRBJ2-3,TRBV7-2,-